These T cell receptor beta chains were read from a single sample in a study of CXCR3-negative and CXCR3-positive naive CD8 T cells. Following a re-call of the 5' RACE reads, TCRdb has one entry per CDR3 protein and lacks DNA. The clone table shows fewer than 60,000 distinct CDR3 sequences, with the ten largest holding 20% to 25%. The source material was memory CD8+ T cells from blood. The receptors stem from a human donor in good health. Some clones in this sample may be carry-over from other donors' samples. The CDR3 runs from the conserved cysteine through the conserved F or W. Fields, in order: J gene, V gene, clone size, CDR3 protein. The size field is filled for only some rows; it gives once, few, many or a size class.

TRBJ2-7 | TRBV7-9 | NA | CASSLWGPDRSLEQYF
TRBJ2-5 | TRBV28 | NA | CASSLFAGQETQYF
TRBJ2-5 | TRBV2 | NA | CASSEWVAGDQETQYF
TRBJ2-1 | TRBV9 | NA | CASSPPTGRSYNEQFF
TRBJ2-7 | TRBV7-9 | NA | CASSGGQGYEQYF
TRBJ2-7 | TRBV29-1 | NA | CSARQVDLPYEQYF
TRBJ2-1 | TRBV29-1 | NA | CSGVGRGSSYNEQFF
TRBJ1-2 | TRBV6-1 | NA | CASSEETGGGYGYTF
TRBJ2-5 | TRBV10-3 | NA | CAIAQGGQETQYF
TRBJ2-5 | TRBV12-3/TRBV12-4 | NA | CASSPGFGEAQETQYF
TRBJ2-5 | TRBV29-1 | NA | CSVNEWWSQYF
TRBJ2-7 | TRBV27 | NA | CASSPLGGNEQYF
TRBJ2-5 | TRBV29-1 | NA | CSAMRGGLEETQYF
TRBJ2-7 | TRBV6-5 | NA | CASSYSTSGNHEQYF
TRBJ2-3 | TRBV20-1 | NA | CSARGFYRDGATDTQYF
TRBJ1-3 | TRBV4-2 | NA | CASSLPDRGSSGNTIYF
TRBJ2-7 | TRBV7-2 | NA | CASSLTDPSYEQYF
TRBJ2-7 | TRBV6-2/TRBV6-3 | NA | CASRGAGGGNEQYF
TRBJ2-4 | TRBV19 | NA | CASSQNGNIQYF
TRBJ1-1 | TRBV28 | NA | CASSLPGELSEAFF
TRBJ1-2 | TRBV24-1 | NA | CATSGEGSNYGYTF
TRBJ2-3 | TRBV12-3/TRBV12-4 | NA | CASSLAGSADTQYF
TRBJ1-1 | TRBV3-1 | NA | CASSQDRKDTGDAEAFF
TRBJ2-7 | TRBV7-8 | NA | CASSLRKTSGGYEQYF
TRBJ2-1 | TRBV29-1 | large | CSVDWGAGNGEQFF
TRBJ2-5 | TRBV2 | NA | CASSDLAGPETQYF
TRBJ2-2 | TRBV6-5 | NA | CASRRGRFYTGELFF
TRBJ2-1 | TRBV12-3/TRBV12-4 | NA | CATYRAGDSSYNEQFF
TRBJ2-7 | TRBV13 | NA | CASSNRDRGPVYEQYF
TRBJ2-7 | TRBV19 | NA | CASSYGSSWGYEQYF
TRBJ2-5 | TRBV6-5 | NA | CASRGLGEETQYF
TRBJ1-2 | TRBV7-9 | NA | CASSPPGQGIYTF
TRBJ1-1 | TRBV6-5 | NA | CASSYNKENTEAFF
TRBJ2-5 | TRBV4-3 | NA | CASSPTFTGETQYF
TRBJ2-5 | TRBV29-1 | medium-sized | CSVDGLAGAETQYF
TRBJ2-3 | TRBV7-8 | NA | CASSLDQGLAGGPLNTQYF